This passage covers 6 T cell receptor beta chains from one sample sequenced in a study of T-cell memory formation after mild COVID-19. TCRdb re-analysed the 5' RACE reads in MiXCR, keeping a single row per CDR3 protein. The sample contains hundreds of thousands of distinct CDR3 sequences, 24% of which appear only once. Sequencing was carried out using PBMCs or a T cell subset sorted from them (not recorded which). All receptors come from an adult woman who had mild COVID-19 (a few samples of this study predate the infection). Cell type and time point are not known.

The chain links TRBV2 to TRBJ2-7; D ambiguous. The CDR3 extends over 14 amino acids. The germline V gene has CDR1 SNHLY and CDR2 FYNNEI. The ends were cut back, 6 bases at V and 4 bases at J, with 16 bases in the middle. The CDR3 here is CASRENAQKYEQYF. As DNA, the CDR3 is TGTGCCAGCAGAGAAAACGCTCAGAAATACGAGCAGTACTTC.

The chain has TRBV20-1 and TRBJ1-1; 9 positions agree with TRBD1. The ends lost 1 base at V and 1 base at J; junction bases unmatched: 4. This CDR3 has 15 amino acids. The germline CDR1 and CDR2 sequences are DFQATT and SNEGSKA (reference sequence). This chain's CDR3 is CSARAPGQGNTEAFF. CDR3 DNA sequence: TGCAGTGCTAGAGCCCCGGGACAGGGGAACACTGAAGCTTTCTTT.

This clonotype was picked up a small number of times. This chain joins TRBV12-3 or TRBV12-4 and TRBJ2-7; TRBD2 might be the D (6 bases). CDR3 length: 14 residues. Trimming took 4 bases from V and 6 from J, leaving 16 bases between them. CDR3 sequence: CASSSNRQGGEQYF. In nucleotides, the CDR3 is TGTGCCAGCAGTTCCAACCGGCAGGGAGGCGAGCAGTACTTC.

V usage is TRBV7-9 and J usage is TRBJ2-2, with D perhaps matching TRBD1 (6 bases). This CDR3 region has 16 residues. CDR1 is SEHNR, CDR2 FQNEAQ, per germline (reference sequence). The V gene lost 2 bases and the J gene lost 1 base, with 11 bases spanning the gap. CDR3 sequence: CASSLRQGWNTGELFF. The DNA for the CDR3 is TGTGCCAGCAGCTTACGGCAGGGGTGGAACACCGGGGAGCTGTTTTTT.

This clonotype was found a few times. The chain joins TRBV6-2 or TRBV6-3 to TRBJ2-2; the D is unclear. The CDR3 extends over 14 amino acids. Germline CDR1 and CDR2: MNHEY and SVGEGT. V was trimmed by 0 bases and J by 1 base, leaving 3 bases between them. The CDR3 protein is CASSYSENTGELFF. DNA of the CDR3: TGTGCCAGCAGTTACTCAGAGAACACCGGGGAGCTGTTTTTT.

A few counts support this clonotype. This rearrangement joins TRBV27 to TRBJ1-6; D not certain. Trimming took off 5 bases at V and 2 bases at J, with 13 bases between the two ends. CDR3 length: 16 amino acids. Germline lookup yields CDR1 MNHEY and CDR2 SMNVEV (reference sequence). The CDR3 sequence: CASSEVGGTYNSPLHF. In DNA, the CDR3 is TGTGCCAGCAGTGAGGTTGGCGGGACCTATAATTCACCCCTCCACTTT.